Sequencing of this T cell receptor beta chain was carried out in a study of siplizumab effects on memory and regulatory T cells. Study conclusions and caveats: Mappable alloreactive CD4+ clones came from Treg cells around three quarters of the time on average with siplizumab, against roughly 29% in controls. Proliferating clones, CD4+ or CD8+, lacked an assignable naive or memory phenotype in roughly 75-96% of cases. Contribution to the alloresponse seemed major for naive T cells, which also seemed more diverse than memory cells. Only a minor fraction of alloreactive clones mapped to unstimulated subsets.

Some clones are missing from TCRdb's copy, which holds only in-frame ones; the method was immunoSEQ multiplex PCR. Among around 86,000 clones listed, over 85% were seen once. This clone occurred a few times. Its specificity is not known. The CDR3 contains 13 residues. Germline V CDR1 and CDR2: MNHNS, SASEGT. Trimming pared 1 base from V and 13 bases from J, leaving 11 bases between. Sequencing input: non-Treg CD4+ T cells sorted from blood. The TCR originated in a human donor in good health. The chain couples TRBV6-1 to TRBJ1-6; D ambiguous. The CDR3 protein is CASSEEAYYPLHF. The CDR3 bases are TGTGCCAGCAGTGAAGAAGCATATTACCCCCTCCACTTT.